The present TCR beta chain was sequenced within a study of blood T cells in healthy people across ages. The second PCR ran about 6 to 11 cycles with a sample-barcoded 5' primer and J-beta primers. Carrying 12 random nucleotides, a template-switch adaptor labeled each individual cDNA molecule. A single record per CDR3 protein comes from TCRdb applying MiXCR to the 5' RACE reads. The table includes 1.5 million to 2 million distinct CDR3 sequences, approximately 50% detected once. CDR3 size: 17 residues. Germline CDR1 reads SGDLS; CDR2 reads YYNGEE. J was trimmed by 4 bases and V by 2 bases; bases with no gene match: 8.

V usage is TRBV9 and J usage is TRBJ2-1; TRBD2 agrees at 11 bases. This receptor was identified in a middle-aged woman in good health. Sequenced material: blood. In DNA, the CDR3 is TGTGCCAGCAGCGTGGGGGGCCTAGCGGGGGGTTACAATGAGCAGTTCTTC. It translates to CASSVGGLAGGYNEQFF.